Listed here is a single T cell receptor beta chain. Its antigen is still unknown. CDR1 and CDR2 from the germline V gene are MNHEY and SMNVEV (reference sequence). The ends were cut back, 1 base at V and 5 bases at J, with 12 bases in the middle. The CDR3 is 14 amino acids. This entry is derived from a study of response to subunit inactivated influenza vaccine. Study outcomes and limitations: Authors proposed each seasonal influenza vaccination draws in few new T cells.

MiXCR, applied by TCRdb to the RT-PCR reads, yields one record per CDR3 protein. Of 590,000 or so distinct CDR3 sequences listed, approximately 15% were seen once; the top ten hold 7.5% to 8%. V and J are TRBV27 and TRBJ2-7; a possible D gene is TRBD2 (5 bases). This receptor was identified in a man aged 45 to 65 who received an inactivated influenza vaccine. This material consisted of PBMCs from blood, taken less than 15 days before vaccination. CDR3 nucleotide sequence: TGTGCCAGCAGTTTATGGGGTCCTAGCAACGAGCAGTACTTC. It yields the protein CASSLWGPSNEQYF.